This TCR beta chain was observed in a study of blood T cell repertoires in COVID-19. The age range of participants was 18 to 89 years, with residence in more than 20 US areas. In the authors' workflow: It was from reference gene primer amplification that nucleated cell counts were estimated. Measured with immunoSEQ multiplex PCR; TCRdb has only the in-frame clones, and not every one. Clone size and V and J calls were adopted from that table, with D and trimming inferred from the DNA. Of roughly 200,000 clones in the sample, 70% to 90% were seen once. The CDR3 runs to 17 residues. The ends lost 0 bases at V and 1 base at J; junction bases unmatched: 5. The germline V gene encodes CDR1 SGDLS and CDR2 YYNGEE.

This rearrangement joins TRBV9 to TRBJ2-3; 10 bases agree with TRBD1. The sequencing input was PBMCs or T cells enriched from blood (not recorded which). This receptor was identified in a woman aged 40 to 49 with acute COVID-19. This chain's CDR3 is CASSVDPTGGGTDTQYF. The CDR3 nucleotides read TGTGCCAGCAGCGTAGACCCGACAGGGGGCGGCACAGATACGCAGTATTTT.